This TCR beta chain was captured by sequencing in a study of blood T cell repertoires in COVID-19. Overall study context: PBMCs, B-cell-depleted T cells, or T cells provided the cDNA or gDNA that made up the material.

Per the original methods: The assay estimated nucleated cells by amplifying reference gene primers. Assay used: immunoSEQ multiplex PCR; TCRdb lists only in-frame clones, some missing. V and J calls plus clone size are reproduced from that table; the DNA served to infer D and trimming. Counted here are under 300,000 clones, approximately 84% occurring once; the ten biggest clones make up roughly 3.5%. After removal of 3 bases from V and 6 bases from J, the junction contained 4 bases not matched to a gene. The CDR3 covers 13 residues. Germline loops: CDR1 SQVTM, CDR2 ANQGSEA. Enrollees, about 18 to 95 years old, lived in roughly 24 US areas.

The V call is TRBV29-1, the J call TRBJ2-2; 7 bases map to TRBD2. This TCR was recovered from a middle-aged woman with acute COVID-19. The specimen was PBMCs or T cells enriched from blood (not recorded which). The CDR3 here is CSVDQRESGELFF. The CDR3 nucleotides read TGCAGCGTTGATCAGCGGGAATCCGGGGAGCTGTTTTTT.